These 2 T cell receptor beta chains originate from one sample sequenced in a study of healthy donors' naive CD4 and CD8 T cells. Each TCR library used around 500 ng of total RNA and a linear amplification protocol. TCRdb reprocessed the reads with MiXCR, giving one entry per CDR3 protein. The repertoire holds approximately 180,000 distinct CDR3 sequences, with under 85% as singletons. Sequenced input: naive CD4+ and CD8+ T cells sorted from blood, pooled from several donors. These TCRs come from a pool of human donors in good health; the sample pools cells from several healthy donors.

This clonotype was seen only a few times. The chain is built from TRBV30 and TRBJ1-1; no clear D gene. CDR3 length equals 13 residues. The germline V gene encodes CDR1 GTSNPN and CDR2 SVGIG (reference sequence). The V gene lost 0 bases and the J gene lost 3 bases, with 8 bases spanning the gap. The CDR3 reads CAWSVAGYTEAFF. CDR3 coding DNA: TGTGCCTGGAGTGTTGCCGGGTACACTGAAGCTTTCTTT. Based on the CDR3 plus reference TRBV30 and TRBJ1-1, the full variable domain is SQTIHQWPATLVQPVGSPLSLECTVEGTSNPNLYWYRQAAGRGLQLLFYSVGIGQISSEVPQNLSASRPQDRQFILSSKKLLLSDSGFYLCAWSVAGYTEAFFGQGTRLTVV.

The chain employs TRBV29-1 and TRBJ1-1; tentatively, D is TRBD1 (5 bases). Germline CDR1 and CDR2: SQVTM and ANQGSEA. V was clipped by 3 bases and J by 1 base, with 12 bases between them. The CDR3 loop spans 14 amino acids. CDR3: CSVDVRDRNTEAFF. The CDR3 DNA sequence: TGCAGCGTTGATGTCAGGGACCGGAACACTGAAGCTTTCTTT. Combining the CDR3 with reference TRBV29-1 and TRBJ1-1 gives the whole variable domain SAVISQKPSRDICQRGTSLTIQCQVDSQVTMMFWYRQQPGQSLTLIATANQGSEATYESGFVIDKFPISRPNLTFSTLTVSNMSPEDSSIYLCSVDVRDRNTEAFFGQGTRLTVV.